This T cell receptor beta chain is drawn from a study of cytomegalovirus exposure and HLA in healthy donors. In regard to this clone: Its antigen is still unknown.

The primer mix had 60 Vbeta and 13 Jbeta primers. Measured with immunoSEQ multiplex PCR; TCRdb has only the in-frame clones, and not every one. The sample records tens of thousands of clones, about 76% being singletons. Points from the study as a whole: Accurate HLA-A and HLA-B prediction from TCR beta sequences was reported for most subjects.

Germline CDR1 and CDR2: MNHEY and SMNVEV (reference sequence). V shed 5 bases, J shed 4 bases, and the junction held 16 bases outside the gene matches. This CDR3 is built from 17 residues. The sequencing input was PBMCs. The rearrangement uses TRBV27 and TRBJ1-1; 7 bases agree with TRBD1. The TCR comes from a woman aged 35 to 49 in good health and CMV-seropositive. Here the CDR3 DNA reads TGTGCCAGCAGTCCCCTAAGCCCAGGGGGGCTGGCCACTGAAGCTTTCTTT. It encodes CASSPLSPGGLATEAFF.